A single sample gave rise to the 7 T cell receptor beta chains below, sequenced in a study of T cell clonotyping in hematopoietic cell transplantation. Produced via immunoSEQ multiplex PCR; TCRdb's table is partial and in-frame only. The data show 30,000 to 45,000 clones, 88% seen once. Sequenced material: peripheral blood mononuclear cells. Source of these receptors: a woman between 35 and 50 years old in good health. Some clones in this sample may be carry-over from other donors' samples.

The V and J genes are TRBV6-6 and TRBJ2-7; D tentatively reads TRBD1 or TRBD2 (5 bases each). Trimming left V 2 bases short and J 4 bases short, with 9 bases between. The germline V gene has CDR1 MNHNY and CDR2 SVGAGI (reference sequence). CDR3 length: 13 residues. In DNA, the CDR3 is TGTGCCAGCAGTTACGGGAGACAGTACGAGCAGTACTTC. It specifies CASSYGRQYEQYF.

This clone was detected only once. The chain has TRBV19 and TRBJ2-1; TRBD1 or TRBD2 may be the D gene (6 bases each). The germline V gene encodes CDR1 LNHDA and CDR2 SQIVND (reference sequence). The germline V and J ends were trimmed by 2 bases and 7 bases, with 15 bases remaining between them. The CDR3 is 15 amino acids. CDR3 sequence (DNA): TGTGCCAGTAGTATAAGGAGGGGGAGAGAAAATGAGCAGTTCTTC. It encodes CASSIRRGRENEQFF.

V and J are TRBV6-6 and TRBJ1-5; TRBD1 might be the D (5 bases). Germline lookup yields CDR1 MNHNY and CDR2 SVGAGI (reference sequence). V was shortened by 0 bases and J by 2 bases, with 5 bases between the two germline ends. CDR3 size: 14 residues. DNA for the CDR3: TGTGCCAGCAGTTACTCGGGGGGCAATCAGCCCCAGCATTTT. As protein: CASSYSGGNQPQHF.

The chain combines TRBV5-8 with TRBJ2-3; D might be TRBD1 (5 bases). Trimming stripped 4 bases from V and 6 bases from J, with 9 bases between. This CDR3 has 12 amino acids. Per the germline V gene, CDR1 is SGHTS and CDR2 is YDEGEE. As DNA, the CDR3 is TGTGCCAGCAGCCCTTCAGGGGATACGCAGTATTTT. This encodes CASSPSGDTQYF.

The chain employs TRBV27 and TRBJ2-7; 9 positions match TRBD1. The CDR3 is made up of 16 amino acids. Looked up from germline, CDR1 is MNHEY and CDR2 is SMNVEV (reference sequence). The J segment lost 2 bases and the V segment lost 4 bases, leaving 9 bases of the junction unmatched. CDR3 loop: CASSYRGRSGPYEQYF. CDR3 coding DNA: TGTGCCAGCAGTTACAGGGGGCGATCTGGGCCCTACGAGCAGTACTTC.

This clone has only one observation. The chain carries TRBV6-5 and TRBJ2-7; D not certain. V was pared by 6 bases and J by 2 bases, with 8 bases between. Germline V gives CDR1 MNHEY, CDR2 SVGAGI. This CDR3 has 12 amino acids. The CDR3 sequence is CASSPTTYEQYF. The DNA for the CDR3 is TGTGCCAGCAGCCCGACAACCTACGAGCAGTACTTC.

The rearrangement uses TRBV29-1 and TRBJ1-3, with unresolved D. This CDR3 region has 11 residues. V dropped 4 bases and J dropped 4 bases, with 5 bases sitting between them. Germline V gives CDR1 SQVTM, CDR2 ANQGSEA. CDR3 sequence: CSVVEGNTIYF. In DNA form, the CDR3 reads TGCAGCGTTGTGGAGGGAAACACCATATATTTT.